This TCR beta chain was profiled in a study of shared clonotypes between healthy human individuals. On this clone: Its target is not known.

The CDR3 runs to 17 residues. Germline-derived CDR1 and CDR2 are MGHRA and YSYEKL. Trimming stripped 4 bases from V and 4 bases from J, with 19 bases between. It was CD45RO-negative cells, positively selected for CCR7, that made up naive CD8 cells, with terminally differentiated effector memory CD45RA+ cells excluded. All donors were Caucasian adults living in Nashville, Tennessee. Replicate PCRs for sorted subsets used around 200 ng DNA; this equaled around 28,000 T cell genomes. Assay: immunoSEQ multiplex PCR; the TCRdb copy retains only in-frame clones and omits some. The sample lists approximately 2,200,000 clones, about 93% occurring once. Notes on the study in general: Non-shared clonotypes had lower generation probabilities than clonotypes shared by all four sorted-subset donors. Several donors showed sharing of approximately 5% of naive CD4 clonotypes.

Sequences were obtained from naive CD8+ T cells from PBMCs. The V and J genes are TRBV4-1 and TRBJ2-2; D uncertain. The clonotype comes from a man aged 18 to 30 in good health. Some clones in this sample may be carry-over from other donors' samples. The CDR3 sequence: CASSRSHTVVGTGELFF. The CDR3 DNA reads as TGCGCCAGCAGCCGTTCTCACACGGTCGTGGGCACCGGGGAGCTGTTTTTT.